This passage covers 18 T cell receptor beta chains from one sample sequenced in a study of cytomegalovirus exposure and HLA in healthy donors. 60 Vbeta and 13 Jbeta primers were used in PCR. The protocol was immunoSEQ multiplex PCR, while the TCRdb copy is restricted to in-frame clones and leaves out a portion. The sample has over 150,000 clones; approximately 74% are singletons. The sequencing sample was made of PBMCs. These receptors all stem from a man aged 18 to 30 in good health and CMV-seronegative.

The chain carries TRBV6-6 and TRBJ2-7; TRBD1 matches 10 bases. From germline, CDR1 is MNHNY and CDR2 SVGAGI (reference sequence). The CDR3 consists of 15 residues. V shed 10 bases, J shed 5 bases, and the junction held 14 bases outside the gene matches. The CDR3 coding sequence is TGTGCCACCCGTAGGGGACAGGGGCCCAGAGACGAGCAGTACGTC. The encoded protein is CATRRGQGPRDEQYV.

This CDR3 reads CASSLTPGGSDYGYTF. CDR3 nucleotides: TGCGCCAGCAGCTTGACACCGGGGGGGTCTGACTATGGCTACACCTTC. The chain employs TRBV5-1 and TRBJ1-2; D possibly corresponds to TRBD1 (5 bases). The CDR3 sequence is 16 residues long. V was cut by 1 base and J by 3 bases, with 16 bases left in between. CDR1 is SGHRS, CDR2 YFSETQ, per germline. Drawing the rest from reference TRBV5-1 and TRBJ1-2, the complete variable domain is KAGVTQTPRYLIKTRGQQVTLSCSPISGHRSVSWYQQTPGQGLQFLFEYFSETQRNKGNFPGRFSGRQFSNSRSEMNVSTLELGDSALYLCASSLTPGGSDYGYTFGSGTRLTVV.

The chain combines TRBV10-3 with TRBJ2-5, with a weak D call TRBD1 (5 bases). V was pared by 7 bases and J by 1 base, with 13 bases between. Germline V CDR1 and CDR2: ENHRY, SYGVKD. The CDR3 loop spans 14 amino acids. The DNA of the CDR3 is TGTGCCATCAAGGAACAGGACATCCAAGAGACCCAGTACTTC. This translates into CAIKEQDIQETQYF.

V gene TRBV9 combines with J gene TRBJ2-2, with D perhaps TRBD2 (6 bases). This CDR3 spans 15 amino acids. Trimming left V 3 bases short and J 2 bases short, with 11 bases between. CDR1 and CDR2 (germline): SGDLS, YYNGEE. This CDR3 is CASSAYGSNTGELFF. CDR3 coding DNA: TGTGCCAGCAGCGCCTACGGGAGCAACACCGGGGAGCTGTTTTTT.

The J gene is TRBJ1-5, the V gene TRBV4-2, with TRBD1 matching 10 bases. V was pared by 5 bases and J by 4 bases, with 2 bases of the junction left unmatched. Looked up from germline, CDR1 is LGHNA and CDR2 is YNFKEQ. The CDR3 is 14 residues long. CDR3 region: CASSAGQGNQPQHF. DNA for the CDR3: TGTGCCAGCAGCGCGGGACAGGGGAATCAGCCCCAGCATTTT.

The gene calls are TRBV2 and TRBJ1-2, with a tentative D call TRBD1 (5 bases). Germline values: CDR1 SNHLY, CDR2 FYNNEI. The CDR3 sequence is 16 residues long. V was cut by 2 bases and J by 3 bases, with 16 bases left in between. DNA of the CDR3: TGTGCCAGCAGTGAACAACCCTCTCCGGGGGACTATGGCTACACCTTC. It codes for CASSEQPSPGDYGYTF. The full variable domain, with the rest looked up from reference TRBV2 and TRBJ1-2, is EPEVTQTPSHQVTQMGQEVILRCVPISNHLYFYWYRQILGQKVEFLVSFYNNEISEKSEIFDDQFSVERPDGSNFTLKIRSTKLEDSAMYFCASSEQPSPGDYGYTFGSGTRLTVV.

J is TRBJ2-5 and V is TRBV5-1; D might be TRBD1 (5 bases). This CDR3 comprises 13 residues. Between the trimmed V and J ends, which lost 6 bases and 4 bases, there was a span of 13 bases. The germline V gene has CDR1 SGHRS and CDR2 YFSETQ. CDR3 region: CASTPGMGETQYF. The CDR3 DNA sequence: TGCGCCAGCACTCCAGGGATGGGAGAGACCCAGTACTTC.

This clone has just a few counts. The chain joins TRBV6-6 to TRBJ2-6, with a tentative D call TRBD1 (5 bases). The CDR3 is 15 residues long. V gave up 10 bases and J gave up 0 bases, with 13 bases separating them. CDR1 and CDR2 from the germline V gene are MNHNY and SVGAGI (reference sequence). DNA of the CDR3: TGTGCCACTCAACAACAGGTCTCTGGGGCCAACGTCCTGACTTTC. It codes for CATQQQVSGANVLTF.

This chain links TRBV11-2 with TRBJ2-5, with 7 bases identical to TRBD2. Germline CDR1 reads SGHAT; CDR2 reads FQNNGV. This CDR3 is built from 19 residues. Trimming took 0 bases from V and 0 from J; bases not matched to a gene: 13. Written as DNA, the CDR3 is TGTGCCAGCAGCTTAGAGCGTAGCGGGCAGGGTTTTCACCAAGAGACCCAGTACTTC. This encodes CASSLERSGQGFHQETQYF.

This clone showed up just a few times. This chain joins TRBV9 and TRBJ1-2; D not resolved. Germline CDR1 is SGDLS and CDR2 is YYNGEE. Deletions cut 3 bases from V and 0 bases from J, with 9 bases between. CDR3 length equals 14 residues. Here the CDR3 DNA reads TGTGCCAGCAGCGACCCGGGGTCTAACTATGGCTACACCTTC. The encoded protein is CASSDPGSNYGYTF.

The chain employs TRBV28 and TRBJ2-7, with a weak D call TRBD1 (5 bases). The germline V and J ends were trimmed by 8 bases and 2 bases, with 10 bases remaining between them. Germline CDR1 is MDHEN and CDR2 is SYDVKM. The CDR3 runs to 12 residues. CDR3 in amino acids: CASAGLTYEQYV. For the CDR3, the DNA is TGTGCCAGCGCAGGGCTCACCTACGAGCAGTACGTC.

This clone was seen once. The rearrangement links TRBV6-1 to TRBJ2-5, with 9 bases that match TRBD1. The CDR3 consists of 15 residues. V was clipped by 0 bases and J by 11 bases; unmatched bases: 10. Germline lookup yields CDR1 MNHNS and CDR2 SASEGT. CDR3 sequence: CASSEAGTGIREQYF. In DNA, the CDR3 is TGTGCCAGCAGTGAAGCAGGGACAGGGATTCGGGAGCAGTACTTC.

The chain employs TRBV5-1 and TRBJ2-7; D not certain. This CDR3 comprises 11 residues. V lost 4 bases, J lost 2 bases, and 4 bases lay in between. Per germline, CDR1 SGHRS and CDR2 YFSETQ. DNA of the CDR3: TGCGCCAGCAGCGCGGCCTACGAGCAGTACTTC. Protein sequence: CASSAAYEQYF.

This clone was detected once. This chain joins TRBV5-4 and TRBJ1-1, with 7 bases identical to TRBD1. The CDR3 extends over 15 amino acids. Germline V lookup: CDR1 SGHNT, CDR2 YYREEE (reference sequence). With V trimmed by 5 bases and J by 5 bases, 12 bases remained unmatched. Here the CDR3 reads CASSLTQGVWTEAFF. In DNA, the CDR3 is TGTGCCAGCAGTCTTACGCAGGGGGTATGGACTGAAGCTTTCTTT.

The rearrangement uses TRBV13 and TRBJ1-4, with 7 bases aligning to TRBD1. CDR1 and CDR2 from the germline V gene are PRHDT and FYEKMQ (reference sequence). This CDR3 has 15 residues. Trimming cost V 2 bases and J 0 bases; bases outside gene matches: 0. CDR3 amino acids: CASSLQGATNEKLFF. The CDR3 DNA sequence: TGTGCCAGCAGCTTACAGGGGGCAACTAATGAAAAACTGTTTTTT.

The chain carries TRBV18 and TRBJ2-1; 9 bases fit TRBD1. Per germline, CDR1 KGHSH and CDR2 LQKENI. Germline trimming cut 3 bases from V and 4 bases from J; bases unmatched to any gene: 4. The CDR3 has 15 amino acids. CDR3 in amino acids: CASSPGQGLYNEQFF. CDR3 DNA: TGTGCCAGCTCACCCGGACAGGGGTTATACAATGAGCAGTTCTTC.

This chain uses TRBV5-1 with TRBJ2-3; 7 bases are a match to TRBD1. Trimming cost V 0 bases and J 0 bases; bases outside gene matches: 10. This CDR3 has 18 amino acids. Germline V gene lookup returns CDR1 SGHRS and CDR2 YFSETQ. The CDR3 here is CASSLGITGDTSTDTQYF. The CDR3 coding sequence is TGCGCCAGCAGCTTGGGTATTACAGGGGACACAAGCACAGATACGCAGTATTTT.

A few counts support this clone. The CDR3 DNA reads as TGCGCCAGCAGCCCGGGGGACAGGGGCTACGAGCAGTACGTC. Encoded protein: CASSPGDRGYEQYV. The gene calls are TRBV5-1 and TRBJ2-7, with TRBD1 matching over 10 bases. V lost 4 bases and J lost 3; bases outside the gene matches: 4. The CDR3 runs to 14 residues. Germline V gene sequence: CDR1 SGHRS, CDR2 YFSETQ.